One sample yielded the 24 T cell receptor beta chains listed below, sequenced in a study of shared clonotypes between healthy human individuals. Assay used: immunoSEQ multiplex PCR; TCRdb lists only in-frame clones, some missing. This sample has about 2.1 million clones; roughly 91% occur once, and the top ten carry approximately 1.7%. CD45RO negativity and positive selection for CCR7 defined naive CD8 cells, a population that excluded terminally differentiated effector memory CD45RA+ cells. Input material: naive CD8+ T cells from PBMCs. Source of these receptors: a young man in good health. Some clones in this sample may be carry-over from other donors' samples.

The chain links TRBV4-1 to TRBJ2-7; D is ambiguous. This CDR3 has 17 amino acids. The germline V gene encodes CDR1 MGHRA and CDR2 YSYEKL. V lost 0 bases and J lost 0, with 15 bases in between. The CDR3 bases are TGCGCCAGCAGCCAAGATCCCAGGCCCTATAGCTCCTACGAGCAGTACTTC. Its translation: CASSQDPRPYSSYEQYF.

In nucleotides, the CDR3 is TGTGCCAGCAGCCCCTATGGGACTAGCGGGCCTCTTGAGCAGTACTTC. Translation gives CASSPYGTSGPLEQYF. The chain links TRBV14 to TRBJ2-7; 12 bases are a match to TRBD2. The germline CDR1 and CDR2 sequences are SGHDN and FVKESK. V lost 4 bases to trimming and J lost 7 bases; unmatched junction nucleotides: 11. This CDR3 is built from 16 residues.

The V and J genes are TRBV27 and TRBJ2-7, with TRBD2 matching 11 bases. Germline CDR1 and CDR2: MNHEY and SMNVEV (reference sequence). The junction had 12 bases not matched to a gene; V was cut back by 1 base and J by 1 base. The CDR3 runs 19 residues. The CDR3 DNA reads as TGTGCCAGCAGTTTATTGTTCCCATCCATAGCGGGAGGGTCCTACGAGCAGTACTTC. Translating it yields CASSLLFPSIAGGSYEQYF.

This chain joins TRBV4-3 and TRBJ2-1, with 7 bases identical to TRBD2. This CDR3 is 16 amino acids long. V lost 3 bases and J lost 2; bases outside the gene matches: 7. Germline V CDR1 and CDR2: LGHNA, YSLEER. The CDR3 DNA follows: TGCGCCAGCAGCCAGCGTGACGGGGGGACCTACAATGAGCAGTTCTTC. Translation: CASSQRDGGTYNEQFF.

This sequence joins TRBV9 and TRBJ2-2; 9 bases agree with TRBD2. The CDR3 is 15 amino acids. Trimming removed 6 bases from V and 5 bases from J; junction bases left unmatched: 8. From germline, CDR1 is SGDLS and CDR2 YYNGEE. The CDR3 nucleotides are TGTGCCAGCAATGCGGGGGGGCCGCCGACCGGGGAGCTGTTTTTT. Protein sequence: CASNAGGPPTGELFF.

The chain employs TRBV5-1 and TRBJ2-5; the match to TRBD1 covers 7 bases. Germline-derived CDR1 and CDR2 are SGHRS and YFSETQ. The CDR3 has 16 residues. Trimming cost V 4 bases and J 5 bases; bases outside gene matches: 14. In DNA form, the CDR3 reads TGCGCCAGCAGCCAAGGGACAGACCAAGCTGGGGAGACCCAGTACTTC. This gives the protein CASSQGTDQAGETQYF.

This clone was picked up one time. This chain connects TRBV2 to TRBJ2-5; 12 positions match TRBD2. CDR3 size: 15 residues. Germline values: CDR1 SNHLY, CDR2 FYNNEI. Trimming removed 7 bases from V and 4 bases from J; junction bases left unmatched: 7. The CDR3 sequence: CASMPTSGRTETQYF. In DNA, the CDR3 is TGTGCCAGCATGCCGACTAGCGGGAGAACAGAGACCCAGTACTTC.

This rearrangement joins TRBV14 to TRBJ2-7, with D tentatively TRBD1 (5 bases). The length of the CDR3 is 14 residues. Deletions cut 5 bases from V and 2 bases from J, with 13 bases between. CDR1 is SGHDN, CDR2 FVKESK, per germline. This chain's CDR3 is CASSGLGLPYEQYF. CDR3 DNA: TGTGCCAGCAGCGGGCTGGGGCTTCCCTACGAGCAGTACTTC.

In this sample, this clone turned up a few times. Other DNA sequences from this sample encode an identical CDR3 as well. The chain carries TRBV28 and TRBJ1-1, with D unclear. Germline-derived CDR1 and CDR2 are MDHEN and SYDVKM. This CDR3 is 13 amino acids long. V shed 1 base and J shed 1 base, with 4 bases lying between them. CDR3 region: CASSLSENTEAFF. The CDR3 nucleotides read TGTGCCAGCAGTTTATCAGAGAACACTGAAGCTTTCTTT.

V and J are TRBV30 and TRBJ1-5, with 8 bases fitting TRBD1. There are 15 residues in the CDR3. Per germline, CDR1 GTSNPN and CDR2 SVGIG (reference sequence). After removal of 0 bases from V and 4 bases from J, the junction contained 5 bases not matched to a gene. This CDR3 reads CAWSVRGLRNQPQHF. Here the CDR3 DNA reads TGTGCCTGGAGTGTCAGGGGGCTTCGGAATCAGCCCCAGCATTTT.

V and J are TRBV27 and TRBJ1-1; 9 nucleotides agree with TRBD1. Germline V gene lookup returns CDR1 MNHEY and CDR2 SMNVEV (reference sequence). The CDR3 is made up of 15 amino acids. V gave up 5 bases and J gave up 1 base; unmatched junction bases: 5. Here the CDR3 reads CASSPWGQGNTEAFF. The CDR3 DNA sequence: TGTGCCAGCAGTCCCTGGGGACAGGGGAACACTGAAGCTTTCTTT.

V and J are TRBV28 and TRBJ2-1; 9 bases match TRBD2. Germline CDR1 and CDR2: MDHEN and SYDVKM. J lost 0 bases, V lost 5 bases, and 14 bases had no gene match. The length of the CDR3 is 19 residues. CDR3 sequence reads: CASSPALAGGGFSYNEQFF. The CDR3 nucleotides are TGTGCCAGCAGTCCCGCCCTGGCGGGAGGGGGGTTCTCCTACAATGAGCAGTTCTTC.

The chain recombines TRBV6-5 with TRBJ1-1, with D unresolved. The CDR3 is made up of 14 amino acids. Germline V gene data show CDR1 as MNHEY and CDR2 as SVGAGI. The V and J ends lost 2 bases and 1 base respectively, with 8 bases between them. CDR3 nucleotide sequence: TGTGCCAGCAGTTACGCTGACACGAACACTGAAGCTTTCTTT. It translates to CASSYADTNTEAFF.

This clone was observed a single time. The J gene is TRBJ1-3, the V gene TRBV19; weak D call: TRBD1 (6 bases). In germline, CDR1 is LNHDA, CDR2 SQIVND (reference sequence). The CDR3 loop spans 17 amino acids. V lost 1 base and J lost 3, with 16 bases in between. The CDR3 region has the DNA TGTGCCAGTAGTATAGCTTCGGCAGGGGTACTTGGAAACACCATATATTTT. This gives the protein CASSIASAGVLGNTIYF.

The count of this clone is one. V usage is TRBV11-1 and J usage is TRBJ2-1; TRBD2 aligns across 9 bases. Germline trimming cut 1 base from V and 0 bases from J; bases unmatched to any gene: 7. The CDR3 is made up of 18 amino acids. The germline gives CDR1 SGHAT, CDR2 FQDESV (reference sequence). CDR3 bases: TGTGCCAGCAGCTTAGTGGCAGCGGGAGGAGACTCCTACAATGAGCAGTTCTTC. Translating it yields CASSLVAAGGDSYNEQFF.

In this sample, this clone turned up once. The chain joins TRBV28 to TRBJ2-2; D is perhaps TRBD2 (5 bases). There are 15 residues in the CDR3. Trimming cost V 7 bases and J 0 bases, with 12 bases left between them. CDR1 MDHEN and CDR2 SYDVKM come from the germline V gene. The CDR3 DNA sequence: TGTGCCAGCATAAAGGAAGCGGCGAACACCGGGGAGCTGTTTTTT. Amino acid sequence: CASIKEAANTGELFF.

This clone came up once. This chain links TRBV28 with TRBJ2-3; D is uncertain. Trimming removed 4 bases from V and 4 bases from J, with 6 bases in between. CDR3 length: 12 amino acids. Germline V lookup: CDR1 MDHEN, CDR2 SYDVKM. The CDR3 bases are TGTGCCAGCAGTTGGAATCCAGATACGCAGTATTTT. It is translated as CASSWNPDTQYF.

On this clone itself: Different DNA sequences within this sample yield the same CDR3. V is TRBV27 and J is TRBJ2-7; a weak D match, TRBD2 (6 bases). Trimming shortened V by 0 bases and J by 3 bases, and 9 bases separated the two germline ends. This CDR3 is built from 14 residues. The germline CDR1 and CDR2 sequences are MNHEY and SMNVEV (reference sequence). The CDR3 protein is CASSLSGGLYEQYF. DNA for the CDR3: TGTGCCAGCAGTTTATCGGGGGGACTCTACGAGCAGTACTTC.

V gene TRBV7-7 combines with J gene TRBJ2-2, with 10 bases identical to TRBD1. Germline V CDR1 and CDR2: SSHAT, FNYEAQ (reference sequence). The CDR3 runs to 16 residues. V shed 4 bases, J shed 5 bases, and the junction held 7 bases outside the gene matches. The CDR3 sequence: CASSSRDRGLTGELFF. CDR3 sequence (DNA): TGTGCCAGCAGCTCCCGGGACAGGGGATTGACCGGGGAGCTGTTTTTT.

The chain has TRBV9 and TRBJ2-5, with 11 bases identical to TRBD2. The CDR3 contains 20 residues. From germline, CDR1 is SGDLS and CDR2 YYNGEE. With 1 base clipped from V and 7 bases from J, the junction kept 21 bases outside the gene matches. In DNA form, the CDR3 reads TGTGCCAGCAGCGTATACCAGAGGGAGTATGAAACTAGCGGGAGAGTGACCCAGTACTTC. It is translated as CASSVYQREYETSGRVTQYF. Complete variable domain (other parts from reference TRBV9 and TRBJ2-5): DSGVTQTPKHLITATGQRVTLRCSPRSGDLSVYWYQQSLDQGLQFLIQYYNGEERAKGNILERFSAQQFPDLHSELNLSSLELGDSALYFCASSVYQREYETSGRVTQYFGPGTRLLVL.

The chain joins TRBV6-6 to TRBJ2-2, with D perhaps matching TRBD1 or TRBD2 (5 bases each). Germline V gene lookup returns CDR1 MNHNY and CDR2 SVGAGI (reference sequence). The CDR3 has 16 amino acids. V lost 7 bases and J lost 4, with 19 bases in between. CDR3 residues: CASNQGVLVTTGELFF. The CDR3 region has the DNA TGTGCCAGCAATCAGGGTGTACTAGTGACCACCGGGGAGCTGTTTTTT.

The V call is TRBV30, the J call TRBJ2-7; 9 positions agree with TRBD2. The CDR3 loop spans 16 amino acids. Germline CDR1 reads GTSNPN; CDR2 reads SVGIG (reference sequence). V dropped 3 bases and J dropped 1; count of bases not matched to a gene: 10. The CDR3, as DNA: TGTGCCTGGAGCCCGGAACTTAGCGGGAGTTCCTACGAGCAGTACTTC. It translates to CAWSPELSGSSYEQYF.

V and J are TRBV27 and TRBJ2-3; D possibly corresponds to TRBD1 (5 bases). CDR3 length equals 15 residues. The germline V gene has CDR1 MNHEY and CDR2 SMNVEV (reference sequence). Trimming pared 3 bases from V and 1 base from J, leaving 11 bases between. Written as DNA, the CDR3 is TGTGCCAGCAGTTTTCAGGGCTGGGGCACAGATACGCAGTATTTT. Translated, it gives CASSFQGWGTDTQYF.

The chain has TRBV5-4 and TRBJ2-1; D is undetermined. With 1 base removed from V and 0 bases from J, the gap between germline ends came to 17 bases. Germline CDR1 reads SGHNT; CDR2 reads YYREEE (reference sequence). The CDR3 spans 18 residues. For the CDR3, the DNA is TGTGCCAGCAGCTTGTCTCTAGGGTCGGTGAGCTCCTACAATGAGCAGTTCTTC. It is translated as CASSLSLGSVSSYNEQFF.